The 24 T cell receptor beta chains below were found in one sample sequenced in a study of T-cell memory formation after mild COVID-19. From the 5' RACE reads, TCRdb called clonotypes with MiXCR, one entry per CDR3 protein. The repertoire holds 140,000 or so distinct CDR3 sequences, 6% seen once, with approximately 2.2% in the top ten. Material: PBMCs or a T cell subset sorted from them (not recorded which). All receptors derive from an adult woman who had mild COVID-19 (a few samples of this study predate the infection). Cell type and time point are not known.

This clonotype was counted at least ten times. This rearrangement joins TRBV7-2 to TRBJ2-3; D is unclear. This CDR3 is built from 14 residues. The V end was cut by 4 bases, the J end by 2 bases, with 10 bases between. Germline assignment: CDR1 SGHTA and CDR2 FQGNSA. CDR3 sequence: CASSSTASTDTQYF. The CDR3 region has the DNA TGTGCCAGCAGCTCAACCGCATCCACAGATACGCAGTATTTT.

In its sample, this clonotype was seen a few times. The CDR3 sequence: CASRPFISGNTIYF. CDR3 sequence (DNA): TGTGCCAGCAGGCCGTTTATCTCTGGAAACACCATATATTTT. The V gene is TRBV7-2, the J gene TRBJ1-3, with D hard to call. CDR1 and CDR2 (germline): SGHTA, FQGNSA. V dropped 6 bases and J dropped 0 bases, with 9 bases sitting between them. This CDR3 region has 14 residues.

The chain has TRBV19 and TRBJ2-3; the D gene is possibly TRBD2 (6 bases). Germline V lookup: CDR1 LNHDA, CDR2 SQIVND (reference sequence). Trimming removed 6 bases at V and 0 bases at J, with 13 bases between. The CDR3 loop spans 15 amino acids. The CDR3 DNA sequence: TGTGCCAGTAGGGTCTTTGGGGGGAGCACAGATACGCAGTATTTT. Residues: CASRVFGGSTDTQYF. Filled out from reference TRBV19 and TRBJ2-3, the complete variable domain reads DGGITQSPKYLFRKEGQNVTLSCEQNLNHDAMYWYRQDPGQGLRLIYYSQIVNDFQKGDIAEGYSVSREKKESFPLTVTSAQKNPTAFYLCASRVFGGSTDTQYFGPGTRLTVL.

This clonotype was counted ten times or more. This rearrangement joins TRBV20-1 to TRBJ2-3; D gene ambiguous. CDR3 length equals 13 residues. V was clipped by 5 bases and J by 2 bases, with 11 bases between them. The germline V gene encodes CDR1 DFQATT and CDR2 SNEGSKA (reference sequence). The CDR3 coding sequence is TGCAGTGCTGACGCTAGGAACACAGATACGCAGTATTTT. It translates to CSADARNTDTQYF.

This clonotype was observed many times. This chain connects TRBV4-1 to TRBJ2-7, with TRBD1 matching over 9 bases. J gave up 6 bases and V 8 bases, and 8 bases lay outside the gene matches. Per the germline V gene, CDR1 is MGHRA and CDR2 is YSYEKL. The CDR3 extends over 13 amino acids. CDR3 region: CASRRTGEIEQYF. CDR3 nucleotide sequence: TGCGCCAGCCGCCGGACAGGGGAAATCGAGCAGTACTTC.

This rearrangement joins TRBV24-1 to TRBJ2-1; tentatively, D is TRBD2 (7 bases). The CDR3 runs 19 residues. From germline, CDR1 is KGHDR and CDR2 SFDVKD. V shed 3 bases and J shed 4 bases, with 24 bases lying between them. The CDR3 spells CATSDPRSIGGASYNEQFF. The DNA for the CDR3 is TGTGCCACCAGTGATCCCCGATCGATTGGGGGGGCCTCATACAATGAGCAGTTCTTC.

This clonotype was found many times. This chain uses TRBV12-3 or TRBV12-4 with TRBJ1-1; D call uncertain. The CDR3 runs to 18 residues. Trimming removed 3 bases at V and 1 base at J, with 21 bases between. The CDR3 DNA reads as TGTGCCAGCAGTTTGGGCGTCAATCCGGCCAAGCCGAACACTGAAGCTTTCTTT. Translated: CASSLGVNPAKPNTEAFF.

The chain is built from TRBV6-1 and TRBJ2-6; 11 nucleotides line up with TRBD2. V was pared by 2 bases and J by 1 base, with 7 bases of the junction left unmatched. Germline V gene lookup returns CDR1 MNHNS and CDR2 SASEGT. This CDR3 is built from 19 residues. The CDR3 DNA reads TGTGCCAGCAGTGAACCTCCGGGACTAGCGGTTTCTGGGGCCAACGTCCTGACTTTC. Translated, it gives CASSEPPGLAVSGANVLTF.

The CDR3 nucleotides read TGTGCCAGCAGTCAAGAGGGGCGGGAGACCCAGTACTTC. Translated, it gives CASSQEGRETQYF. The chain has TRBV2 and TRBJ2-5, with D perhaps assigned TRBD1 or TRBD2 (5 bases each). Germline CDR1 reads SNHLY; CDR2 reads FYNNEI. V was pared by 5 bases and J by 5 bases, with 12 bases between. The CDR3 spans 13 residues.

This clonotype has at least ten counts. The chain employs TRBV19 and TRBJ1-1; 9 bases are shared with TRBD1. CDR3 length: 14 residues. V shed 7 bases and J 4 bases; nucleotides not matched to a gene: 7. Germline V gene lookup returns CDR1 LNHDA and CDR2 SQIVND (reference sequence). In nucleotides, the CDR3 is TGTGCCAGTATCACAGGGGGCTTAGGCACTGAAGCTTTCTTT. This encodes CASITGGLGTEAFF.

This clonotype was observed at least ten times. The V gene is TRBV11-1, the J gene TRBJ2-7; D is possibly TRBD2 (7 bases). From germline, CDR1 is SGHAT and CDR2 FQDESV (reference sequence). Trimming shortened V by 4 bases and J by 5 bases, and 21 bases separated the two germline ends. The CDR3 length is 16 residues. The CDR3 here is CASSYRGGSSSDEQYF. Here the CDR3 DNA reads TGTGCCAGCAGCTACCGCGGGGGCTCGTCGTCTGACGAGCAGTACTTC.

This clonotype was detected ten times or more. For the CDR3, the DNA is TGTGCCAGCAGCTTAGGTACAGGGGGCTGGTATGAGCAGTTCTTC. The encoded protein is CASSLGTGGWYEQFF. This chain uses TRBV7-2 with TRBJ2-1; 9 bases are a match to TRBD1. Unmatched junction bases numbered 6, after V lost 1 base and J lost 8 bases. The CDR3 is made up of 15 amino acids. CDR1 and CDR2 from the germline V gene are SGHTA and FQGNSA.

This chain links TRBV14 with TRBJ2-1; D might be TRBD1 (5 bases). V gave up 1 base and J gave up 2 bases, with 18 bases separating them. This CDR3 region has 18 residues. CDR1 is SGHDN and CDR2 is FVKESK in the germline V gene. The CDR3 reads CASSQGPRVRKTYNEQFF. CDR3 DNA sequence: TGTGCCAGCAGCCAAGGACCCAGGGTTCGCAAAACCTACAATGAGCAGTTCTTC.

This clonotype was recorded at least ten times. This rearrangement joins TRBV18 to TRBJ2-5, with a weak D call TRBD1 (5 bases). V lost 5 bases to trimming and J lost 5 bases, with 15 bases between them. This CDR3 has 14 residues. Germline assignment: CDR1 KGHSH and CDR2 LQKENI. CDR3 sequence reads: CASSSGQGWETQYF. The CDR3 bases are TGTGCCAGCTCATCGGGCCAGGGTTGGGAGACCCAGTACTTC.

This clonotype came up many times. The chain recombines TRBV20-1 with TRBJ2-5, with D possibly TRBD1 on 6 matching bases. CDR3 size: 14 residues. V dropped 3 bases and J dropped 0 bases, with 11 bases sitting between them. Per germline, CDR1 DFQATT and CDR2 SNEGSKA (reference sequence). In DNA form, the CDR3 reads TGCAGTGCTAGCTCGACAGGAAACCAAGAGACCCAGTACTTC. Translated: CSASSTGNQETQYF.

This clonotype was recorded a few times. The chain links TRBV6-1 to TRBJ2-1, with D perhaps assigned TRBD1 or TRBD2 (5 bases each). The length of the CDR3 is 14 residues. Per the germline V gene, CDR1 is MNHNS and CDR2 is SASEGT. The V and J ends lost 8 bases and 5 bases respectively, with 16 bases between them. In DNA form, the CDR3 reads TGTGCCAGCGGGACGGGGTTGATTCACAATGAGCAGTTCTTC. It codes for CASGTGLIHNEQFF.

Points on this clonotype: One end of the junction does not line up with germline, which may come from a read error. CDR3 nucleotide sequence: TGTGCTAGCAGCTTAGCCCAGAGGGGCGATACGCAGTATTTT. This codes for CASSLAQRGDTQYF. V and J are TRBV7-7 and TRBJ2-3; D could derive from TRBD1 or TRBD2 (5 bases each). This CDR3 has 14 amino acids. The germline V gene encodes CDR1 SSHAT and CDR2 FNYEAQ (reference sequence).

A few counts support this clonotype. V gene TRBV6-5 combines with J gene TRBJ1-2, with 7 bases that match TRBD1. V was clipped by 6 bases and J by 4 bases; unmatched bases: 14. CDR1 is MNHEY, CDR2 SVGAGI, per germline. CDR3 length: 16 residues. CDR3 sequence: CASRTPPDRDSYGYTF. For the CDR3, the DNA is TGTGCCAGCAGGACGCCTCCCGACAGGGATAGCTATGGCTACACCTTC.

This clonotype has at least ten counts. The chain uses TRBV9 and TRBJ2-5, with 9 bases matching TRBD2. The CDR3 runs to 16 residues. The ends lost 5 bases at V and 2 bases at J; junction bases unmatched: 10. Germline loops: CDR1 SGDLS, CDR2 YYNGEE. CDR3 loop: CASSAGTSPQQETQYF. The CDR3 nucleotides read TGTGCCAGCAGTGCCGGGACTAGCCCCCAGCAAGAGACCCAGTACTTC.

The table lists this clonotype with many counts. The chain employs TRBV7-6 and TRBJ2-1; 8 positions agree with TRBD2. Germline V lookup: CDR1 SGHVS, CDR2 FNYEAQ. The CDR3 runs 16 residues. Losses at the gene ends were 5 bases for V and 6 bases for J; bases not matched to a gene: 12. CDR3 residues: CASSHVGLAGSNEQFF. DNA for the CDR3: TGTGCCAGCAGCCATGTAGGGCTAGCGGGTAGCAATGAGCAGTTCTTC.

The chain employs TRBV12-3 or TRBV12-4 and TRBJ2-1; 7 bases agree with TRBD2. The V gene end was trimmed by 8 bases and the J gene end by 0 bases; junction bases not matched to a gene: 10. The CDR3 loop spans 16 amino acids. CDR3 in DNA: TGTGCCAGCGGCGGTGGGGGACTACGCTCCTACAATGAGCAGTTCTTC. This encodes CASGGGGLRSYNEQFF.

This clonotype showed up many times. This chain joins TRBV7-8 and TRBJ2-1; 9 nucleotides line up with TRBD2. After removal of 5 bases from V and 0 bases from J, the junction contained 20 bases not matched to a gene. Per the germline V gene, CDR1 is SGHVS and CDR2 is FQNEAQ. This CDR3 region has 21 residues. The CDR3 nucleotides read TGTGCCAGCAGCCGCCTCACCAGAACCACAGGTAGCGGGGGCTCCTACAATGAGCAGTTCTTC. This translates into CASSRLTRTTGSGGSYNEQFF. Together with reference TRBV7-8 and TRBJ2-1, the CDR3 gives the full variable domain: GAGVSQSPRYKVAKRGQDVALRCDPISGHVSLFWYQQALGQGPEFLTYFQNEAQLDKSGLPSDRFFAERPEGSVSTLKIQRTQQEDSAVYLCASSRLTRTTGSGGSYNEQFFGPGTRLTVL.

Many counts were recorded for this clonotype. This chain links TRBV6-5 with TRBJ1-5; 7 nucleotides agree with TRBD1. Germline V gene data show CDR1 as MNHEY and CDR2 as SVGAGI. This CDR3 region has 15 residues. The V and J ends lost 6 bases and 3 bases, in that order; junction bases with no gene match: 8. DNA for the CDR3: TGTGCCAGCAGAGAAGACAGGGAAATCAATCAGCCCCAGCATTTT. It codes for CASREDREINQPQHF.

In DNA, the CDR3 is TGTGCCTGGTCACAGGGGGCCGACAATCAGCCCCAGCATTTT. Amino acid sequence: CAWSQGADNQPQHF. This chain connects TRBV30 to TRBJ1-5, with 9 bases that match TRBD1. The CDR3 contains 14 residues. Losses at the gene ends were 5 bases for V and 3 bases for J; bases not matched to a gene: 5. Germline V gives CDR1 GTSNPN, CDR2 SVGIG (reference sequence). The full variable domain, with the rest looked up from reference TRBV30 and TRBJ1-5, is SQTIHQWPATLVQPVGSPLSLECTVEGTSNPNLYWYRQAAGRGLQLLFYSVGIGQISSEVPQNLSASRPQDRQFILSSKKLLLSDSGFYLCAWSQGADNQPQHFGDGTRLSIL.